This T cell receptor (beta chain) comes out of a study of beta chain features in type 1 diabetes. On the study more broadly: Across the samples, roughly 98 million sorted cells were examined in total.

Isolated RNA was reverse transcribed in full, so expressed TCRB transcripts were sequenced. Naive, central memory and regulatory T cell samples came to a mean of approximately 3.57 million reads. TCRdb's table, derived via immunoSEQ multiplex PCR, lists solely in-frame clones and lacks some. Among hundreds of thousands of clones listed, 15% were seen once. With regard to this clone: The target antigen is unknown.

Overall study results and limits: Possible PCR preference for shorter templates applied equally to patients and controls.

The CDR3 has 13 residues. V was shortened by 5 bases and J by 6 bases, with 11 bases between the two germline ends. Germline V CDR1 and CDR2: SGHTA, FQGNSA. The V and J genes are TRBV7-2 and TRBJ1-5; D is ambiguous. The sample was naive CD4+ T cells from blood. The sequence came from a man between 18 and 35 years old in good health. CDR3: CASSPLGVQPQHF. The CDR3 region has the DNA TGTGCCAGCAGCCCACTAGGTGTTCAGCCCCAGCATTTT.